This is a list of T cell receptor beta chains from one sample in a study of T cells in Graves' hyperthyroidism and ophthalmopathy. TCRdb independently ran MiXCR on the multiplex PCR reads; one entry per CDR3 protein. Found here are around 540,000 distinct CDR3 sequences, about 16% of them singletons; the top ten hold approximately 30%. Material: blood. These receptors came from a woman under 40 with Graves' ophthalmopathy. Both conserved end residues are part of each CDR3. The D gene is left open where the match is weak. Only part of the rows carry a size: once, few, many, or a class if the clone is expanded.

V gene	clone size	D gene	J gene	CDR3 DNA	CDR3 protein
TRBV7-2	.	TRBD1	TRBJ1-4	TGTGCCAGCAGCTTAGCCGGGACAGGGAGCGAAAAACTGTTTTTT	CASSLAGTGSEKLFF
TRBV2	many	.	TRBJ2-3	TGTGCCAGCAGTATGGACGGGACGGGCGGAGATACGCAGTATTTT	CASSMDGTGGDTQYF
TRBV6-1	few	TRBD1	TRBJ2-2	TGTGCCAGCAGTTCCCAGCAGGGGGCATTAACGTCCGGGGAGCTGTTTTTT	CASSSQQGALTSGELFF
TRBV20-1	few	.	TRBJ1-1	TGCAGTGCTAGGAACAGGGTGAACACTGAAGCTTTCTTT	CSARNRVNTEAFF
TRBV27	many	TRBD2	TRBJ2-7	TGTGCCAGCAGTCTTGGGGCTAGCGGGAGTGCCGAGCAGTACTTC	CASSLGASGSAEQYF
TRBV28	many	.	TRBJ1-2	TGTGCCAGCAGTTTGGAACCAACTAACTATGGCTACACCTTC	CASSLEPTNYGYTF
TRBV7-9	.	.	TRBJ2-7	TGCGCCAGCAGCTTGGCCGACAGGACCAATCTTGTGTACTACGAGCAGTACTTC	CASSLADRTNLVYYEQYF
TRBV20-1	many	TRBD2	TRBJ2-3	TGCAGTGCGCCGGGACTCGGGGGGAATACGCAGTATTTT	CSAPGLGGNTQYF
TRBV20-1	many	.	TRBJ1-4	TGCAGTGCTAAACGCTCTCGGGCCCGTAATGAAAAACTGTTTTTT	CSAKRSRARNEKLFF
TRBV6-2/TRBV6-3	many	TRBD1	TRBJ2-1	TGTGCCAGCAGTTACCTTAGACAGGGGGCCTACAATGAGCAGTTCTTC	CASSYLRQGAYNEQFF
TRBV7-2	.	.	TRBJ1-1	TGTGCCAGCAGCTTAGGGAGGGCCGCTTTCTTT	CASSLGRAAFF
TRBV20-1	many	TRBD2	TRBJ2-1	TGCAGTGCTAGAGATTCCGAAGCGGGGATTTACAATGAGCAGTTCTTC	CSARDSEAGIYNEQFF
TRBV20-1	many	TRBD2	TRBJ2-7	TGCAGTGCACTGGGACTAGCGGGAGGCGAGCAGTACTTC	CSALGLAGGEQYF
TRBV20-1	many	TRBD2	TRBJ2-1	TGCAGTGCTAGATATCTAGCGGGAGCCATCTCCTACAATGAGCAGTTCTTC	CSARYLAGAISYNEQFF
TRBV28	many	.	TRBJ2-7	TGTGCCAGCAGTCTCAAAGCTGGAGTAACCGGCCTCGAGCAGTACTTC	CASSLKAGVTGLEQYF
TRBV7-2	many	.	TRBJ1-1	TGTGCCAGCAGTCTTCATCCAGGGGCAGTTAGCACTGAAGCTTTCTTT	CASSLHPGAVSTEAFF
TRBV29-1	few	.	TRBJ2-7	TGCAGCGTTGAAGATGCCACTAGCAATAACTACGAGCAGTACTTC	CSVEDATSNNYEQYF
TRBV5-1	many	.	TRBJ1-2	TGCGCCAGCAGCTCATCGCAGGGAGCCTATGGCTACACCTTC	CASSSSQGAYGYTF
TRBV29-1	.	.	TRBJ2-1	TGCAGCGTGAGAGGGGGTATAACGGAACTCAATGAGCAGTTCTTC	CSVRGGITELNEQFF
TRBV27	.	TRBD2	TRBJ2-7	TGTGCCAGCAGTACCTTGAGGACTAGTCCCTACGAGCAGTACTTC	CASSTLRTSPYEQYF
TRBV14	few	.	TRBJ1-2	TGTGCCAGCAGCCAAGACCGTAGTGGCTACACCTTC	CASSQDRSGYTF
TRBV20-1	.	TRBD1	TRBJ2-5	TGCAGTGCTAGGGACAGGCAAGGGGAGACCCAGTACTTC	CSARDRQGETQYF
TRBV19	few	.	TRBJ1-4	TGTGCCAGTAACCCGACCCCGGCTAATGAAAAACTGTTTTTT	CASNPTPANEKLFF
TRBV6-1	few	.	TRBJ1-5	TGTGCCAGCAGTGAAGCCCAGGAGAATCAGCCCCAGCATTTT	CASSEAQENQPQHF
TRBV7-2	once	.	TRBJ1-3	TGTGCCAGCAGCTTAGTAATAGGGGGTAACACCATATATTTT	CASSLVIGGNTIYF
TRBV19	few	TRBD1	TRBJ2-1	TGTGCCAGCCTACCGTCTTCAGGGGGCAGAGGCTACAATGAGCAGTTCTTC	CASLPSSGGRGYNEQFF
TRBV6-5	many	TRBD1	TRBJ2-3	TGTGCCAGCAGTTACTCGCCACACCAGAATCGACAGGGGGCTAGCACAGATACGCAGTATTTT	CASSYSPHQNRQGASTDTQYF
TRBV7-3	many	TRBD2	TRBJ2-3	TGTGCCAGCAGCTTAACGAGGGGACTAGCGGGTTACGATACGCAGTATTTT	CASSLTRGLAGYDTQYF
TRBV11-3	few	.	TRBJ2-3	TGTGCCAGCAGCTTTGGCCTAGCAGCCGATACGCAGTATTTT	CASSFGLAADTQYF
TRBV5-1	few	.	TRBJ2-1	TGCGCCAGCAGCTGGGGAGCGTTCGGGTTCTTC	CASSWGAFGFF
TRBV24-1	few	TRBD2	TRBJ2-1	TGTGCCACCAGTGATCCCCGACTAGCGCGTAATGAGCAGTTCTTC	CATSDPRLARNEQFF
TRBV6-5	few	.	TRBJ1-3	TGTGCCAGCAGTTACTCTGGAAACACCATATATTTT	CASSYSGNTIYF
TRBV7-9	few	.	TRBJ2-7	TGTGCCAGCAGACCAGGACCGGGAACCATCTACGAGCAGTACTTC	CASRPGPGTIYEQYF
TRBV18	many	.	TRBJ1-1	TGTGCCAGCTCACCAGGTCTGGGACGGCCTGAAGCTTTCTTT	CASSPGLGRPEAFF
TRBV7-8	many	.	TRBJ2-7	TGTGCCAGCAGCTTAGTGCAGGGGAACGGCTACGAGCAGTACTTC	CASSLVQGNGYEQYF
TRBV28	many	TRBD1	TRBJ2-7	TGTGCCAGCAGTCCGGGACAGGGACTTGCCTACGAGCAGTACTTC	CASSPGQGLAYEQYF
TRBV5-1	many	.	TRBJ1-1	TGCGCCAGCAGCCCTCAAGGGCTCGGTTTCGGGGACCGCACTGAAGCTTTCTTT	CASSPQGLGFGDRTEAFF
TRBV28	many	.	TRBJ1-2	TGTGCCAGCAGTTTAGAGGCATTGGATGGCTACACCTTC	CASSLEALDGYTF
TRBV18	many	.	TRBJ1-2	TGTGCCAGCTTTTCCCAGAGGACCGAGGGTTCTGGCTACACCTTC	CASFSQRTEGSGYTF
TRBV28	many	TRBD2	TRBJ2-7	TGTGCCAGCAGTTATCTCAGAGCGGGAGAAGTCTACGAGCAGTACTTC	CASSYLRAGEVYEQYF
TRBV14	.	TRBD2	TRBJ2-1	TGTGCCAGCAGTACTAGCGGGAGGGCCATTTACAATGAGCAGTTCTTC	CASSTSGRAIYNEQFF
TRBV29-1	.	.	TRBJ2-1	TGCAGCGTTGCGGTAGACAATGAGCAGTTCTTC	CSVAVDNEQFF
TRBV18	many	TRBD2	TRBJ2-7	TGTGCCAGCTCACCCGGGACTAGGGGGGGAAGCGAGCAGTACTTC	CASSPGTRGGSEQYF
TRBV20-1	many	TRBD2	TRBJ2-5	TGCAGTGCATGCCCCTATAGCGGGCCACAAGAGACCCAGTACTTC	CSACPYSGPQETQYF
TRBV19	many	.	TRBJ1-1	TGTGCCAGTAGTATGGGGGCAGGCACTGAAGCTTTCTTT	CASSMGAGTEAFF
TRBV4-2	.	.	TRBJ2-7	TGTGCCAGCAGCCAGTTAGGGTCCAACTCCTACGAGCAGTACTTC	CASSQLGSNSYEQYF
TRBV28	many	.	TRBJ1-5	TGTGCCAGCAGTTTAGGGAGGGTTCGCCAGCCCCAGCATTTT	CASSLGRVRQPQHF
TRBV20-1	many	.	TRBJ2-2	TGCAGTGCTAGAGATCAAAAGCAGGGGAGAACCGGGGAGCTGTTTTTT	CSARDQKQGRTGELFF
TRBV15	few	TRBD1	TRBJ1-4	TGTGCCACCAGCCGAGGACAGGGGAACGGATATGAAAAACTGTTTTTT	CATSRGQGNGYEKLFF